This T cell receptor (beta chain) emerged from a study of T cell repertoires in cytomegalovirus infection. Background on the study: Indications of both CMV infection and matching HLA type were provided by public TCR beta signatures. Study-wide findings and caveats: The response measured ex vivo was dominated by TCR beta clonotypes (HLA-C-restricted and CMV-specific). Summed frequency of public TCR beta families distinguished CMV carriers with the relevant HLA.

This clonotype was detected ten times or more. What it binds is unknown. TCRdb re-called the reads through MiXCR, storing one row per CDR3 protein. The table lists 100,000 to 150,000 distinct CDR3 sequences, roughly 9% of them singletons. CDR3 length: 16 residues. Per the germline V gene, CDR1 is DFQATT and CDR2 is SNEGSKA (reference sequence). Deletions cut 2 bases from V and 0 bases from J, with 14 bases between. This receptor was identified in a human donor in good health (CMV status not recorded). Some clones in this sample may be carry-over from other donors' samples. The V and J genes are TRBV20-1 and TRBJ2-1; perhaps D is TRBD1 or TRBD2 (5 bases each). The sample comprised PBMCs. The CDR3 spells CSARLFVGVSYNEQFF. DNA of the CDR3: TGCAGTGCTAGACTATTCGTGGGGGTCTCCTACAATGAGCAGTTCTTC.